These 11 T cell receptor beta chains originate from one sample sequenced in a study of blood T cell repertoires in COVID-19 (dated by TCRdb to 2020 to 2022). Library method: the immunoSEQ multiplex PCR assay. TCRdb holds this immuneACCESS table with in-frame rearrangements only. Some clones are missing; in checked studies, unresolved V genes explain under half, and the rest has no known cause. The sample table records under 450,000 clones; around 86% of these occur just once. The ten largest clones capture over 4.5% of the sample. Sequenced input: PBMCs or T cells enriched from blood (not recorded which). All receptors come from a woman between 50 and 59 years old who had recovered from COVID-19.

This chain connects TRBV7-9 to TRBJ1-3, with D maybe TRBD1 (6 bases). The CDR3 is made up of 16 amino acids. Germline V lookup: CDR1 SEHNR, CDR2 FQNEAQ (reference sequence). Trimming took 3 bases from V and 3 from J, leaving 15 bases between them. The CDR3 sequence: CASSLLIQGLGNTIYF. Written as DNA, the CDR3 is TGTGCCAGCAGCTTGCTAATACAGGGTCTTGGAAACACCATATATTTT.

Here the CDR3 reads CASSVLAAGEQFF. In DNA, the CDR3 is TGTGCCAGCAGCGTACTAGCGGCGGGTGAGCAGTTCTTC. V usage is TRBV9 and J usage is TRBJ2-1, with 7 bases that match TRBD2. The CDR3 covers 13 residues. V trimming: 1 base; J trimming: 9 bases; junction bases outside the gene matches: 4. Germline lookup yields CDR1 SGDLS and CDR2 YYNGEE.

In nucleotides, the CDR3 is TGCGCCAGCAGCTTCGCAGAGGCCTACGAGCAGTACTTC. Its protein is CASSFAEAYEQYF. This sequence joins TRBV5-1 and TRBJ2-7; D not resolved. The germline V and J ends were trimmed by 2 bases and 2 bases, with 8 bases remaining between them. The CDR3 consists of 13 residues. Germline CDR1 SGHRS, CDR2 YFSETQ.

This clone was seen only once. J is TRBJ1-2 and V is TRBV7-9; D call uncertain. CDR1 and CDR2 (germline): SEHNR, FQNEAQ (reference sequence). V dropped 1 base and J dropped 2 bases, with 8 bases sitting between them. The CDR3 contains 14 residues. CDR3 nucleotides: TGTGCCAGCAGCTTAGACGGGATGAACTATGGCTACACCTTC. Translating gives CASSLDGMNYGYTF.

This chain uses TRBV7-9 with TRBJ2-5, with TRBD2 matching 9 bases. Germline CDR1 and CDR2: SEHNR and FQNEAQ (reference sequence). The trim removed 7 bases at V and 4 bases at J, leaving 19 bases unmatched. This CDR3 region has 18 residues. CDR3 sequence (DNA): TGTGCCAGCACCAACCTTAGAGCAGCGGGAGGCCGGGGAGAGACCCAGTACTTC. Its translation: CASTNLRAAGGRGETQYF.

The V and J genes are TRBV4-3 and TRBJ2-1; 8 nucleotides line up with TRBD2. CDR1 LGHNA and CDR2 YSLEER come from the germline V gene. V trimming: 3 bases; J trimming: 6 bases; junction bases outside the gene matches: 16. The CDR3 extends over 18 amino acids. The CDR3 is CASSQEPTGLAGPNEQFF. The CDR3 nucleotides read TGCGCCAGCAGCCAGGAACCCACCGGGCTAGCGGGCCCCAATGAGCAGTTCTTC.

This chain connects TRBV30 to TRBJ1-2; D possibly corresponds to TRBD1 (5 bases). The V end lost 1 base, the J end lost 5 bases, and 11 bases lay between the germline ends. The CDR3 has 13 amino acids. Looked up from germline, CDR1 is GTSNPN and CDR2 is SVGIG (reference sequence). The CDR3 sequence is CAWSDQGRYGYTF. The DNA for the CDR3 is TGTGCCTGGAGTGACCAGGGAAGGTATGGCTACACCTTC.

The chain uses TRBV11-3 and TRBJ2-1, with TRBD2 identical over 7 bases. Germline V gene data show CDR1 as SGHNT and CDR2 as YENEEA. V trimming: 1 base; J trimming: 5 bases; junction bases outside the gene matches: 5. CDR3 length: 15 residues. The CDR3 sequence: CASSLGLAEDNEQFF. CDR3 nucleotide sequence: TGTGCCAGCAGCTTAGGACTAGCAGAAGACAATGAGCAGTTCTTC.

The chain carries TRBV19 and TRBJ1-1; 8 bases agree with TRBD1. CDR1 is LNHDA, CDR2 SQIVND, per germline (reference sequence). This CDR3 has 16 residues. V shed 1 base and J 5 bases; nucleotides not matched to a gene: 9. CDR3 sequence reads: CASSIGQGALGTEAFF. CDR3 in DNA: TGTGCCAGTAGTATAGGCCAGGGGGCGCTGGGGACTGAAGCTTTCTTT. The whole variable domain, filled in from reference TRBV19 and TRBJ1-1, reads DGGITQSPKYLFRKEGQNVTLSCEQNLNHDAMYWYRQDPGQGLRLIYYSQIVNDFQKGDIAEGYSVSREKKESFPLTVTSAQKNPTAFYLCASSIGQGALGTEAFFGQGTRLTVV.

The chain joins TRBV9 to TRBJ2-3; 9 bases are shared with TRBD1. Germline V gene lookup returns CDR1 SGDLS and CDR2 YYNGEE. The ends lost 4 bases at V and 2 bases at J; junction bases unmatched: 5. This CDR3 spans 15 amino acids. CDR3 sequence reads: CASSSGTGFTDTQYF. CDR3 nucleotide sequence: TGTGCCAGCAGCTCCGGGACAGGGTTCACAGATACGCAGTATTTT.

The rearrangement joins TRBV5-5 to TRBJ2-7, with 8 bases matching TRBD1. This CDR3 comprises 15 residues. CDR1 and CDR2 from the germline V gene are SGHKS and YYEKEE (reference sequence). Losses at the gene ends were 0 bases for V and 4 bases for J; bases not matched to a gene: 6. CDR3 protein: CASSLGEWTGYEQYF. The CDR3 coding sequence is TGTGCCAGCAGCTTGGGTGAGTGGACAGGGTACGAGCAGTACTTC.